This TCR beta chain originates from a study of cytomegalovirus exposure and HLA in healthy donors. Study results and limitations: From TCR beta sequences, most subjects' HLA-A and HLA-B alleles were reportedly predicted accurately. The authors later found most CMV-associated TCR beta chains appeared HLA-restricted. Presence/absence results assume similar sequencing depth per donor, which may not hold.

About this clone: What it binds is not known.

A multiplex PCR was run with 60 Vbeta primers and 13 Jbeta primers. Some clones are missing from TCRdb's copy, which holds only in-frame ones; the method was immunoSEQ multiplex PCR. The sample carries 130,000 or so clones, 8.5% recorded once. J was trimmed by 7 bases and V by 5 bases; bases with no gene match: 20. The CDR3 has 18 residues. Germline CDR1 ENHRY, CDR2 SYGVKD. Sequencing used PBMCs. The sequence derives from a man aged 40-49 years in good health and CMV-seronegative. The chain employs TRBV10-3 and TRBJ1-5, with 7 bases lining up with TRBD1. DNA of the CDR3: TGTGCCATCAGTCCCTCGCCCCCCGGGGACAGAGGGAGCCAGCCCCAGCATTTT. It translates to CAISPSPPGDRGSQPQHF.